This T cell receptor (beta chain) is drawn from a study of blood T cell repertoires in COVID-19. Study-wide context: There were acute and convalescent COVID-19 samples, and they came from the United States, Italy and Spain. Sources were T cells, B-cell-depleted T cells, or PBMCs; the material itself was cDNA or gDNA.

In the source study's methods: Reference gene primer amplification in the assay estimated nucleated cell counts. The table came from immunoSEQ multiplex PCR; TCRdb's copy has only in-frame clones and leaves some out. V, J and clone size are those of that table, while D and trimming were read from the DNA. Among about 42,000 clones listed, approximately 89% were seen once. The germline CDR1 and CDR2 sequences are SGHAT and FQNNGV. V lost 1 base to trimming and J lost 1 base, with 8 bases between them. The CDR3 length is 15 residues. This sequence joins TRBV11-2 and TRBJ2-4; TRBD1 might be the D (6 bases). The specimen sequenced was peripheral blood. The sequence was obtained from a human donor in a cohort sampled during active COVID-19. The DNA for the CDR3 is TGTGCCAGCAGCTTAGCCACAGGGGCCAAAAACATTCAGTACTTC. Translation gives CASSLATGAKNIQYF.